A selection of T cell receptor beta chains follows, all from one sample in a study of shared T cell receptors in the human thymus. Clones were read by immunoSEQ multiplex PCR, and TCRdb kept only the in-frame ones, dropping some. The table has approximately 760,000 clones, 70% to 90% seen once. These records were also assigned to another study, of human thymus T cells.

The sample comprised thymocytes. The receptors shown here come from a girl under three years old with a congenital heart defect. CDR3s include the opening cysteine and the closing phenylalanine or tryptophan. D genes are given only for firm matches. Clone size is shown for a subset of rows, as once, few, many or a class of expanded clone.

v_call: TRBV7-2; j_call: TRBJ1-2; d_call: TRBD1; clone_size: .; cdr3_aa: CASSLPGGNYGYTF; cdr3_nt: TGTGCCAGCAGCCTTCCAGGGGGCAACTATGGCTACACCTTC
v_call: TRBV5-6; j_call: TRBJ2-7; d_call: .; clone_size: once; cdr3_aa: CASSLARDSYEQYF; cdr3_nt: TGTGCCAGCAGCTTGGCCCGGGATTCCTACGAGCAGTACTTC
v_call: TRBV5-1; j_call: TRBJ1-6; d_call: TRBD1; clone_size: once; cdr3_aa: CASSPGQGRSPLHF; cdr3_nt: TGCGCCAGCAGCCCGGGACAGGGGAGATCACCCCTCCACTTT
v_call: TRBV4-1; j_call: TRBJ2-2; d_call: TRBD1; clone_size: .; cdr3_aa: CASSQDRAETGELFF; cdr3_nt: TGCGCCAGCAGCCAGGACAGGGCGGAGACCGGGGAGCTGTTTTTT
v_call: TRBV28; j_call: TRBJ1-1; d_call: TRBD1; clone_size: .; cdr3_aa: CASSSGQGGTEAFF; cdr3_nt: TGTGCCAGCAGTTCGGGACAGGGAGGGACTGAAGCTTTCTTT
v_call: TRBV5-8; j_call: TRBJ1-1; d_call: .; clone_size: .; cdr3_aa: CASSLQIAEAFF; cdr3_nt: TGTGCCAGCAGCCTCCAAATAGCTGAAGCTTTCTTT
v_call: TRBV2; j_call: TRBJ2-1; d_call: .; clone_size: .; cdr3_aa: CAGSNGGPPYNEQFF; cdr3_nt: TGTGCCGGCTCTAACGGGGGGCCACCCTACAATGAGCAGTTCTTC
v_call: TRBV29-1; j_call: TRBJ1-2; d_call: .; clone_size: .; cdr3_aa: CSVEDRNYGYTF; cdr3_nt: TGCAGCGTAGAAGACAGAAACTATGGCTACACCTTC
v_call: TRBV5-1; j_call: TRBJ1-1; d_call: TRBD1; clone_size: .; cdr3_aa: CASSLGQGRNTEAFF; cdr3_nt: TGCGCCAGCAGCTTGGGACAGGGAAGAAATACTGAAGCTTTCTTT
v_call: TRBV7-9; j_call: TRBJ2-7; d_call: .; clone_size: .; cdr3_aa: CASSQEQGTLDYEQYF; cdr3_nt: TGTGCCAGCAGCCAAGAACAGGGCACCTTAGACTACGAGCAGTACTTC
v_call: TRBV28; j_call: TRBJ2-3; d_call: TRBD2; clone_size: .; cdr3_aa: CASSLTSTSTDTQYF; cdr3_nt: TGTGCCAGCAGCCTGACTAGCACTAGCACAGATACGCAGTATTTT
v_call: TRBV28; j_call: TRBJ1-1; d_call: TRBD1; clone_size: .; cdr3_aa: CASSVNRGGKWDTEAFF; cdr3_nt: TGTGCCAGCAGCGTCAACAGGGGGGGAAAGTGGGACACTGAAGCTTTCTTT
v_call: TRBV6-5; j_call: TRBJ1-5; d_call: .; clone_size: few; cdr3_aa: CASSHSNQPQHF; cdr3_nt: TGTGCCAGCAGTCATAGCAATCAGCCCCAGCATTTT
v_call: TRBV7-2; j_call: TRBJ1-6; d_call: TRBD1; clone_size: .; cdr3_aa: CASSEQTGPDGSPLHF; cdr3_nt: TGTGCCAGCAGCGAGCAGACAGGGCCAGATGGTTCACCCCTCCACTTT
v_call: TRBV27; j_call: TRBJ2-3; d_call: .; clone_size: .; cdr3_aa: CASMGSTDTQYF; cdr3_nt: TGTGCCAGCATGGGCTCGACAGATACGCAGTATTTT
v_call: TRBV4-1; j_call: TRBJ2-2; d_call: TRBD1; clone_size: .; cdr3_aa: CASSQGDSNTGELFF; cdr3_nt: TGCGCCAGCAGCCAAGGGGACAGTAACACCGGGGAGCTGTTTTTT
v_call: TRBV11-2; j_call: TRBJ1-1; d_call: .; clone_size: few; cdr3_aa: CASSLGRRAMNTEAFF; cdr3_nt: TGTGCCAGCAGCTTAGGAAGGAGAGCCATGAACACTGAAGCTTTCTTT
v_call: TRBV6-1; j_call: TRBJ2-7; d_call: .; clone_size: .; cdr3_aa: CASSTKGFTDEQYF; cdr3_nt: TGTGCCAGCAGTACGAAGGGGTTTACAGACGAGCAGTACTTC
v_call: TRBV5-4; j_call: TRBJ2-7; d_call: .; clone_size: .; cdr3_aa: CASSWPGSYEQYF; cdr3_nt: TGTGCCAGCAGCTGGCCGGGTTCCTACGAGCAGTACTTC
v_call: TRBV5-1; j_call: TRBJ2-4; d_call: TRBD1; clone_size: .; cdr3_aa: CASSVGDRSVAMKRIQYF; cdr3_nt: TGCGCCAGCAGCGTTGGGGACAGGTCAGTTGCTATGAAAAGAATTCAGTACTTC
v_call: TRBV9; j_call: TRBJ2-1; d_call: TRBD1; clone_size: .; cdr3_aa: CASSTGETYNEQFF; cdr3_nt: TGTGCCAGCAGCACAGGGGAAACCTACAATGAGCAGTTCTTC
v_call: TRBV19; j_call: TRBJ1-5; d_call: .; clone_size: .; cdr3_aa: CASSRGVNQPQHF; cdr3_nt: TGTGCCAGTAGTCGGGGGGTTAATCAGCCCCAGCATTTT
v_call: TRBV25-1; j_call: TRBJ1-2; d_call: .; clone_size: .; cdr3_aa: CASSDRGQNYGYTF; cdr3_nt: TGTGCCAGCAGTGACCGAGGACAGAACTATGGCTACACCTTC
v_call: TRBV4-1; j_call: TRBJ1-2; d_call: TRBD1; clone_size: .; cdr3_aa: CASSQGIGQGHKNGYTF; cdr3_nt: TGCGCCAGCAGCCAAGGGATTGGACAGGGTCATAAAAACGGCTACACCTTC
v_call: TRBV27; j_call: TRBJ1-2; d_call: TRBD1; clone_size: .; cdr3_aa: CASRNTTGGARDGYTF; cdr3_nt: TGTGCCAGCAGGAACACTACAGGGGGCGCGAGGGATGGCTACACCTTC
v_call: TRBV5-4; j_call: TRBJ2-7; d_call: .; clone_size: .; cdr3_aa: CASTPGSSYEQYF; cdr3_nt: TGTGCCAGCACCCCCGGGAGTTCCTACGAGCAGTACTTC
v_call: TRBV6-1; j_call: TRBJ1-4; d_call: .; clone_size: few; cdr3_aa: CASRPHRANEKLFF; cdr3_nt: TGTGCCAGCAGACCCCACAGGGCTAATGAAAAACTGTTTTTT
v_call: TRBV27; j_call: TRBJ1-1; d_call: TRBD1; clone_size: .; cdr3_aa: CASSFVVKGARTEAFF; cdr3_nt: TGTGCCAGCAGTTTTGTCGTTAAGGGGGCGCGCACTGAAGCTTTCTTT
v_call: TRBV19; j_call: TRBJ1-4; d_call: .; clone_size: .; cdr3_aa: CASRHQSATNEKLFF; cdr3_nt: TGTGCCAGTAGACATCAGAGCGCAACTAATGAAAAACTGTTTTTT
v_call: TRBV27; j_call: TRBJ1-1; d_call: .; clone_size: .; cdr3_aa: CASRGANHIINEAFF; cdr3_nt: TGTGCCAGCAGGGGGGCCAACCATATAATAAATGAAGCTTTCTTT
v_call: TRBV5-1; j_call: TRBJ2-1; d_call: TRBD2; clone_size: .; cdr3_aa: CASSYKKGLADHNEQFF; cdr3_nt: TGCGCCAGCAGCTACAAGAAAGGACTAGCGGACCACAATGAGCAGTTCTTC
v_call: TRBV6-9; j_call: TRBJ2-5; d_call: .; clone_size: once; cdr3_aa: CASSPLRGAKTQYF; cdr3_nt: TGTGCCAGCAGCCCCTTACGGGGGGCGAAGACCCAGTACTTC
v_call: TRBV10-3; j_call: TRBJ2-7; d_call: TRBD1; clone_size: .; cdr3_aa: CAISVAGTGPYEQYF; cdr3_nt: TGTGCCATCAGTGTCGCCGGGACAGGGCCTTACGAGCAGTACTTC
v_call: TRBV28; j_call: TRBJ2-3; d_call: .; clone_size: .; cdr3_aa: CASSHLGGEDTQYF; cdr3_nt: TGTGCCAGCAGCCACCTAGGCGGGGAAGATACGCAGTATTTT
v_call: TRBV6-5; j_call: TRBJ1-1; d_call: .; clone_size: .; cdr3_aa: CASSYQRRGGATEAFF; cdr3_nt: TGTGCCAGCAGTTACCAGCGTCGAGGGGGAGCAACTGAAGCTTTCTTT
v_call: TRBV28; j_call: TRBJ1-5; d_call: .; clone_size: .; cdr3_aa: CASSYLVRYSNQPQHF; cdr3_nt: TGTGCCAGCAGTTATTTGGTGCGTTATAGCAATCAGCCCCAGCATTTT
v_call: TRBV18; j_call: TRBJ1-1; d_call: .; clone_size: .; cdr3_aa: CASSPQENTEAFF; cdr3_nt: TGTGCCAGCTCACCGCAGGAGAACACTGAAGCTTTCTTT
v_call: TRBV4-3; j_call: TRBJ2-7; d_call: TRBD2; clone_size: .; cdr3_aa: CASRPSTSGQKTTYEQYF; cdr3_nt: TGCGCCAGCCGCCCTTCAACTAGCGGGCAAAAAACAACCTACGAGCAGTACTTC
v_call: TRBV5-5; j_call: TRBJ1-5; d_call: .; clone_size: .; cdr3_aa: CASRGGEAPNQPQHF; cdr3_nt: TGTGCCAGCAGGGGGGGGGAGGCCCCCAATCAGCCCCAGCATTTT
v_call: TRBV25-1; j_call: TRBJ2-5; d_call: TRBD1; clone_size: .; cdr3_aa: CASSERTGGTQETQYF; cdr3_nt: TGTGCCAGCAGTGAAAGGACAGGGGGAACCCAAGAGACCCAGTACTTC
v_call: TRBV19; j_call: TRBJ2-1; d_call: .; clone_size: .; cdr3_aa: CASSSQGLSNEQFF; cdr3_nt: TGTGCCAGTAGTAGCCAGGGCCTAAGTAATGAGCAGTTCTTC
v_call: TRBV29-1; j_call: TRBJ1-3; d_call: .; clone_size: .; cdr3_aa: CSVAVGAATSGNTIYF; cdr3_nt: TGCAGCGTTGCCGTTGGGGCAGCAACCTCTGGAAACACCATATATTTT
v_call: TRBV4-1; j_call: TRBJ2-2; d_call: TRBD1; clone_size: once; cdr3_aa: CASSQETLEGTGGTGELFF; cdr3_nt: TGCGCCAGCAGCCAAGAAACCTTAGAGGGGACAGGGGGAACCGGGGAGCTGTTTTTT
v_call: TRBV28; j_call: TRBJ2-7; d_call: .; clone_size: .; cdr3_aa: CASSLRTGNEQYF; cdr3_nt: TGTGCCAGCAGTTTGCGTACAGGGAACGAGCAGTACTTC
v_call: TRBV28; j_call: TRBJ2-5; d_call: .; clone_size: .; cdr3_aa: CASSLYQGLRETQYF; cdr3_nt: TGTGCCAGCAGTTTATATCAGGGGCTGAGAGAGACCCAGTACTTC
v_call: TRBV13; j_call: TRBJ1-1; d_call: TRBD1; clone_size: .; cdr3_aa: CASSADRENTEAFF; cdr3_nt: TGTGCCAGCAGCGCCGACAGGGAGAACACTGAAGCTTTCTTT